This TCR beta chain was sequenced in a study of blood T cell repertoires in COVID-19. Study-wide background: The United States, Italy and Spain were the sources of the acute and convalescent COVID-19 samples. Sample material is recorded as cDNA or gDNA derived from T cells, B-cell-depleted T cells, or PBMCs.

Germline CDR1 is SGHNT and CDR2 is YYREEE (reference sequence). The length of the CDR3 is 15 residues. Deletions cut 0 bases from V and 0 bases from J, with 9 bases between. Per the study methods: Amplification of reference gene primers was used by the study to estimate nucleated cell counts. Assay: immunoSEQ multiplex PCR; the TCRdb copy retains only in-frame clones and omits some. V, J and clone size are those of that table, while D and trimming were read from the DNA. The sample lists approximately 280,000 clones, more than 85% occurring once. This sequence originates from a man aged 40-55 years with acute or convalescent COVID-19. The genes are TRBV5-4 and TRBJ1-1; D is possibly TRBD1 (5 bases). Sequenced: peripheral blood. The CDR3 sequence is CASSLGQNMNTEAFF. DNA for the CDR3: TGTGCCAGCAGCTTGGGACAGAACATGAACACTGAAGCTTTCTTT.